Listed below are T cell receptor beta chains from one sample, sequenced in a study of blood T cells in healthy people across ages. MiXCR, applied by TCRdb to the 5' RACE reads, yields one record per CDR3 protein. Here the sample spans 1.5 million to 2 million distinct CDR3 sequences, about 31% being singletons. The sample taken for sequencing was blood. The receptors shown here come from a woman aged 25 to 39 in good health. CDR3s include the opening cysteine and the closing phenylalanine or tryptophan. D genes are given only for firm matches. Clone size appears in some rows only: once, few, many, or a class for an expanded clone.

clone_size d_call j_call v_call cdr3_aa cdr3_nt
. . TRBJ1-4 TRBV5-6 CASSTHREEEPNEKLFF TGTGCCAGCAGCACCCACAGGGAAGAGGAGCCTAATGAAAAACTGTTTTTT
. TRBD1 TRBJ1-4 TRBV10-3 CAISDRVERKLFF TGTGCCATCAGCGACAGGGTAGAGAGAAAACTGTTTTTT
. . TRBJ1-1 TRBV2 CAGMGGGTEAFF TGTGCCGGCATGGGGGGGGGCACTGAAGCTTTCTTT
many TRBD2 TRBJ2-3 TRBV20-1 CSAPPSGSPDTQYF TGCAGTGCCCCCCCCAGCGGGAGTCCAGATACGCAGTATTTT
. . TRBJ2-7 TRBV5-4 CASSKDGAYEQYF TGTGCCAGCAGCAAGGACGGAGCCTACGAGCAGTACTTC
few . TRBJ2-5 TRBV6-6 CASNQGFLETQYF TGTGCCAGCAACCAGGGCTTTCTAGAGACCCAGTACTTC
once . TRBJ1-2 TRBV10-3 CAISESQSYGCTF TGTGCCATCAGTGAGTCGCAAAGCTATGGCTGCACCTTC
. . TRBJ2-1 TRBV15 CATSREVSYREQFF TGTGCCACCAGCAGAGAGGTGAGCTATCGTGAGCAGTTCTTC
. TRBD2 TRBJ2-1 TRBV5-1 CASSSAGQRGPYNEQFF TGCGCCAGCAGCTCGGCCGGGCAGCGGGGACCTTACAATGAGCAGTTCTTC
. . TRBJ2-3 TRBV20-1 CSARETATDTQYF TGCAGTGCTAGAGAGACAGCCACAGATACGCAGTATTTT
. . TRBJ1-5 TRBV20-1 CSADAQGTAQHF TGCAGTGCTGATGCTCAGGGGACGGCCCAGCATTTT
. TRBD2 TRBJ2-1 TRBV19 CASSMNLAGTYNEQFF TGTGCCAGTAGTATGAATCTAGCGGGGACCTACAATGAGCAGTTCTTC
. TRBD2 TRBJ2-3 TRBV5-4 CASSLAAAGGDTQYF TGTGCCAGCAGCTTGGCCGCAGCGGGAGGAGATACGCAGTATTTT